This TCR beta chain was captured by sequencing in a study of blood T cell repertoires in COVID-19 (dated by TCRdb to the early 2020s). Regarding the complete study: The collaborator samples originated in the United States, Italy and Spain and spanned the acute and convalescent phases of COVID-19. The material from the prospective study consisted of cDNA or gDNA derived from T cells, B-cell-depleted T cells, or PBMCs. The dataset comprised deeply sampled blood TCRbeta repertoires from subjects exposed to, actively infected with, or recovered from COVID-19. A freely available public database, intended as a resource for researchers studying the immune response to SARS-CoV-2, is where the repertoires were released. The samples were drawn from two sources: the first 160 participants of the ongoing ImmuneRACE study, and some 1,300 subjects contributed by 6 global collaborators. The sample metadata nearly always contained a de-identified subject ID, COVID-19 status, age in years and sex. HLA class I and class II types, where available, came from metadata supplied by the sample provider rather than from assay-based typing.

For CDR1 and CDR2, the germline V gene lists SGHNT and YENEEA. The CDR3 has 16 amino acids, counting the end cysteine and phenylalanine. Of all the DNA, just the CDR3 is kept, 48 bases in frame from base 1. V trim: 5 bases; J trim: 7 bases; unmatched bases: 7. Whole blood was collected in K2EDTA tubes by collaborating institutions according to the institutions' own protocols. Collaborator samples were shipped for TCRbeta analysis as frozen whole blood, isolated PBMCs, or DNA extracted from either sample type. Worth noting for this clone: Its binding antigen is unknown. It has no much larger one-base neighbor in the sample; base qualities were not kept.

The study at large found these results: The amount of clinical and demographic metadata varied by source and participant and was provided uncurated.

The immunoSEQ Assay, a bias-controlled multiplex PCR, was used to amplify TCRbeta CDR3 regions from genomic DNA. The source study handled its data this way. The number of nucleated cells in each sample was estimated by amplification of reference gene primers within the assay. To quantify the absolute abundance of each unique TCRbeta CDR3 rearrangement, sequence reads were collapsed and filtered. For each sample, productive Simpson clonality was calculated as the square root of Simpson's diversity index over productive rearrangements. TCRdb stores this immuneACCESS table with in-frame sequences only. Part of the clones is absent; in the studies checked, under half of the shortfall reflects unresolved V genes, and no reason is known for the rest. V, J and clone size are taken as reported in that table, and D and trimming were inferred from the DNA itself. The sample has some 170,000 clones on record, approximately 80% of them singletons. About 10% of the sample is held by the ten biggest clonotypes.

This receptor was obtained from a woman of 80 years or more with active or convalescent COVID-19. The V and J segments used are TRBV11-3 and TRBJ2-1, and TRBD2 matches 14 of the central bases. Input material: peripheral blood. The DNA sequence is given as TGTGCCAGCAGCGTCTCCGGGACTAGCGGGGGTAATGAGCAGTTCTTC. It is translated as CASSVSGTSGGNEQFF.